This T cell receptor (beta chain) was recorded in a study of beta chain features in type 1 diabetes. Overall study results and limits: Moderately but significantly shorter TCRB CDR3s were found in Type 1 diabetes patients in all four CD4+ subsets.

On average, the one heparinised blood draw given by each donor was approximately 120 mL. Stem cell-like memory, regulatory, central memory and naive CD4+ cells were sorted via CD45RO/CCR7/CD25/CD127/CD95/CD27. Populations isolated by sorting all had purity greater than 95%. This clone was counted between two and nine times. No antigen is known for it. The isolated RNA, all of it, was reverse transcribed, so expressed TCRB transcripts were what got sequenced. Produced via immunoSEQ multiplex PCR; TCRdb's table is partial and in-frame only. Here the sample spans approximately 170,000 clones, approximately 8% being singletons. The CDR3 length is 16 residues. Germline V gene lookup returns CDR1 MNHEY and CDR2 SMNVEV (reference sequence). V gave up 6 bases and J gave up 1 base; unmatched junction bases: 9.

This chain links TRBV27 with TRBJ1-5, with TRBD1 matching 7 bases. This TCR derives from a man between 18 and 29 years old with type 1 diabetes. The source material was central memory CD4+ T cells from blood. CDR3 in amino acids: CASSRQGGLSNQPQHF. CDR3 nucleotide sequence: TGTGCCAGCAGCCGACAGGGAGGATTGAGCAATCAGCCCCAGCATTTT.